These 10 T cell receptor beta chains originate from one sample sequenced in a study of blood T cell repertoires in COVID-19. Data came from immunoSEQ multiplex PCR; TCRdb stores just in-frame clones and leaves some out. Altogether about 120,000 clones are present, 85% to 90% being singletons, with the ten largest covering 1.5%. The sequenced material came from peripheral blood. The source of these receptors is a human donor in a cohort sampled during active COVID-19.

This clone showed up many times. The rearrangement links TRBV3-1 (or the pseudogene TRBV3-2) to TRBJ2-5, with 9 bases aligning to TRBD2. V lost 0 bases to trimming and J lost 5 bases; unmatched junction nucleotides: 10. Germline V gene lookup returns CDR1 LGHDT and CDR2 YNNKEL (reference sequence). CDR3 length: 17 residues. CDR3 DNA: TGTGCCAGCAGCCAAGAGATAGGTAGCGGGGGTGAGGAGACCCAGTACTTC. Its translation is CASSQEIGSGGEETQYF.

The chain has TRBV19 and TRBJ1-1, with TRBD1 matching over 7 bases. J was trimmed by 0 bases and V by 4 bases; bases with no gene match: 14. Germline values: CDR1 LNHDA, CDR2 SQIVND (reference sequence). The CDR3 is 18 residues long. DNA for the CDR3: TGTGCCAGTAGTAAGGGAAAAGACAGGGCCGTTATGAACACTGAAGCTTTCTTT. Amino acids: CASSKGKDRAVMNTEAFF.

The chain links TRBV28 to TRBJ1-6; 8 nucleotides agree with TRBD1. V trimming: 6 bases; J trimming: 9 bases; junction bases outside the gene matches: 7. The germline CDR1 and CDR2 sequences are MDHEN and SYDVKM. The CDR3 spans 14 residues. The CDR3 loop reads CASSPQGVGSPLHF. The CDR3 bases are TGTGCCAGCAGCCCACAGGGGGTCGGTTCACCCCTCCACTTT. Full variable domain (remainder filled in from reference TRBV28 and TRBJ1-6): DVKVTQSSRYLVKRTGEKVFLECVQDMDHENMFWYRQDPGLGLRLIYFSYDVKMKEKGDIPEGYSVSREKKERFSLILESASTNQTSMYLCASSPQGVGSPLHFGNGTRLTVT.

CDR3 residues: CASSSGQGNEQYF. CDR3 sequence (DNA): TGTGCCAGCAGCTCTGGACAGGGGAACGAGCAGTACTTC. The V call is TRBV5-4, the J call TRBJ2-7; TRBD1 matches 9 bases. The V gene end was trimmed by 3 bases and the J gene end by 5 bases; junction bases not matched to a gene: 3. Per germline, CDR1 SGHNT and CDR2 YYREEE (reference sequence). The CDR3 has 13 residues.

This chain links TRBV4-1 with TRBJ2-7; 8 positions agree with TRBD1. Germline trimming cut 5 bases from V and 4 bases from J; bases unmatched to any gene: 10. Germline V lookup: CDR1 MGHRA, CDR2 YSYEKL. The CDR3 totals 15 residues. Here the CDR3 reads CASSWGQGAVYEQYF. The CDR3 nucleotides are TGCGCCAGCAGCTGGGGCCAGGGGGCCGTGTACGAGCAGTACTTC.

On this clone: Other DNA sequences in the same sample also yield this CDR3. The chain has TRBV3-1 (or the pseudogene TRBV3-2) and TRBJ2-7, with TRBD2 matching 10 bases. Germline CDR1 reads LGHDT; CDR2 reads YNNKEL (reference sequence). The CDR3 length is 17 residues. Trimming cost V 4 bases and J 0 bases; bases outside gene matches: 9. CDR3 loop: CASSPRTSGPSSYEQYF. In nucleotides, the CDR3 is TGTGCCAGCAGCCCGCGGACTAGCGGACCCAGCTCCTACGAGCAGTACTTC.

The J gene is TRBJ2-7, the V gene TRBV3-1 (or the pseudogene TRBV3-2); 10 nucleotides agree with TRBD2. The CDR3 loop spans 17 amino acids. Looked up from germline, CDR1 is LGHDT and CDR2 is YNNKEL (reference sequence). With 1 base clipped from V and 0 bases from J, the junction kept 6 bases outside the gene matches. The CDR3 reads CASSQVSSGSTSYEQYF. The CDR3 coding sequence is TGTGCCAGCAGCCAAGTGTCTAGCGGGAGTACCTCCTACGAGCAGTACTTC.

V usage is TRBV5-6 and J usage is TRBJ1-2; 8 bases agree with TRBD1. Germline assignment: CDR1 SGHDT and CDR2 YYEEEE. The CDR3 spans 15 residues. The trim removed 4 bases at V and 6 bases at J, leaving 11 bases unmatched. In nucleotides, the CDR3 is TGTGCCAGCAGCCTGGACAGGGTTGCTTATAATGGCTACACCTTC. As protein: CASSLDRVAYNGYTF.

This clone occurred once. The rearrangement links TRBV5-6 to TRBJ2-3, with 12 bases lining up with TRBD2. This CDR3 comprises 17 residues. Germline CDR1 is SGHDT and CDR2 is YYEEEE. V gave up 2 bases and J gave up 0 bases; unmatched junction bases: 4. The CDR3 DNA reads as TGTGCCAGCAGCTTTACTAGCGGGGGGACTAGCACAGATACGCAGTATTTT. Its translation is CASSFTSGGTSTDTQYF.

This chain joins TRBV1 and TRBJ1-5; the table's TRBD1 call for D was not verified on the DNA. TRBV1 is listed as a pseudogene. The CDR3 is 20 residues long. CDR3 region: CTSSHNKVPGQGEGNQPQHF. The CDR3 DNA reads TGCACCAGCAGCCATAACAAGGTCCCGGGACAGGGAGAAGGCAATCAGCCCCAGCATTTT.